The 21 T cell receptor beta chains below come from one sample, sequenced in a study of cytomegalovirus exposure and HLA in healthy donors. Profiled with immunoSEQ multiplex PCR; TCRdb holds only in-frame clones, not every one. This table has 150,000 to 200,000 clones, more than 75% appearing once. Sequenced: PBMCs. The receptors stem from a man aged 18 to 30 in good health and CMV-seropositive.

The J gene is TRBJ1-1, the V gene TRBV4-2; D might be TRBD1 (5 bases). The CDR3 has 15 residues. The V end was cut by 3 bases, the J end by 8 bases, with 19 bases between. The germline gives CDR1 LGHNA, CDR2 YNFKEQ. This CDR3 is CASSQYLDSRPEAFF. CDR3 coding DNA: TGTGCCAGCAGCCAGTACCTAGACAGCCGTCCGGAAGCTTTCTTT.

The rearrangement joins TRBV10-3 to TRBJ2-7; D call uncertain. Germline CDR1 is ENHRY and CDR2 is SYGVKD. Trimming cost V 9 bases and J 0 bases, with 15 bases left between them. The CDR3 runs 14 residues. CDR3 in DNA: TGTGCCATTCGCTTCGGTCCATCCTCCTACGAGCAGTACTTC. Its protein product is CAIRFGPSSYEQYF.

The chain joins TRBV6-1 to TRBJ2-1; possible D gene TRBD1, 5 bases. Trimming shortened V by 2 bases and J by 10 bases, and 30 bases separated the two germline ends. The CDR3 length is 19 residues. CDR1 is MNHNS, CDR2 SASEGT, per germline. CDR3 loop: CASSEKTGRGSGRKGEQFF. For the CDR3, the DNA is TGTGCCAGCAGTGAAAAAACCGGTAGGGGTTCCGGCAGGAAGGGGGAGCAGTTCTTC.

The chain recombines TRBV7-8 with TRBJ2-1; 7 bases map to TRBD1. Germline CDR1 SGHVS, CDR2 FQNEAQ. J was trimmed by 2 bases and V by 4 bases; bases with no gene match: 5. This CDR3 comprises 15 residues. In DNA, the CDR3 is TGTGCCAGCAGCTCCGAGGGGGCCACCTACAATGAGCAGTTCTTC. It is translated as CASSSEGATYNEQFF. Supplemented by reference TRBV7-8 and TRBJ2-1, the full variable domain reads GAGVSQSPRYKVAKRGQDVALRCDPISGHVSLFWYQQALGQGPEFLTYFQNEAQLDKSGLPSDRFFAERPEGSVSTLKIQRTQQEDSAVYLCASSSEGATYNEQFFGPGTRLTVL.

The chain has TRBV4-3 and TRBJ2-1, with 7 bases matching TRBD2. CDR1 LGHNA and CDR2 YSLEER come from the germline V gene. After removal of 4 bases from V and 1 base from J, the junction contained 7 bases not matched to a gene. The CDR3 totals 16 residues. The CDR3 DNA reads as TGCGCCAGCAGCCTTACGCGGGAGTCGTCCTACAATGAGCAGTTCTTC. This encodes CASSLTRESSYNEQFF.

V usage is TRBV6-5 and J usage is TRBJ2-7, with 7 nucleotides matching TRBD2. The CDR3 spans 15 residues. J lost 3 bases, V lost 7 bases, and 12 bases had no gene match. Germline V gene data show CDR1 as MNHEY and CDR2 as SVGAGI. CDR3 sequence: CASTPGGGRRYEQYF. The CDR3 DNA is TGTGCCAGCACCCCCGGGGGAGGGCGCCGCTACGAGCAGTACTTC.

The rearrangement joins TRBV29-1 to TRBJ2-2; D possibly corresponds to TRBD2 (7 bases). This CDR3 has 14 amino acids. Trimming shortened V by 7 bases and J by 1 base, and 13 bases separated the two germline ends. The germline V gene encodes CDR1 SQVTM and CDR2 ANQGSEA. The CDR3 sequence is CSAGGGRNTGELFF. The CDR3 nucleotides are TGCAGCGCTGGGGGCGGGAGGAACACCGGGGAGCTGTTTTTT.

This chain joins TRBV28 and TRBJ2-7, with 7 bases identical to TRBD2. Unmatched junction bases numbered 29, after V lost 7 bases and J lost 2 bases. Germline CDR1 is MDHEN and CDR2 is SYDVKM. CDR3 length: 21 amino acids. The CDR3 sequence: CASTTPAAGTGRPSGAYEQYF. The CDR3 DNA reads TGTGCCAGCACCACCCCGGCCGCCGGGACTGGGAGGCCTAGCGGTGCCTACGAGCAGTACTTC. Drawing the rest from reference TRBV28 and TRBJ2-7, the complete variable domain is DVKVTQSSRYLVKRTGEKVFLECVQDMDHENMFWYRQDPGLGLRLIYFSYDVKMKEKGDIPEGYSVSREKKERFSLILESASTNQTSMYLCASTTPAAGTGRPSGAYEQYFGPGTRLTVT.

The CDR3 reads CASSQDGLAGVDGTDTQYF. The DNA for the CDR3 is TGCGCCAGCAGCCAAGATGGGCTAGCGGGAGTCGATGGCACAGATACGCAGTATTTT. This rearrangement joins TRBV4-3 to TRBJ2-3; 10 positions match TRBD2. There are 19 residues in the CDR3. CDR1 and CDR2 (germline): LGHNA, YSLEER. J lost 1 base, V lost 0 bases, and 10 bases had no gene match.

The DNA of the CDR3 is TGTGCCAGCAGCTTGATGGGGGCTGTCACCGGGGAGCTGTTTTTT. Translated: CASSLMGAVTGELFF. The gene calls are TRBV7-2 and TRBJ2-2; D possibly corresponds to TRBD1 (6 bases). Germline assignment: CDR1 SGHTA and CDR2 FQGNSA. V gave up 3 bases and J gave up 4 bases, with 12 bases separating them. CDR3 length equals 15 residues.

The chain combines TRBV7-9 with TRBJ2-7; 8 bases fit TRBD2. From germline, CDR1 is SEHNR and CDR2 FQNEAQ (reference sequence). Trimming cost V 6 bases and J 7 bases; bases outside gene matches: 14. The CDR3 totals 15 residues. The CDR3 DNA sequence: TGTGCCAGCAGTCAGGGAGAAGCGGGAGCATTGGAGCAGTACTTC. Translating it yields CASSQGEAGALEQYF.

This clone was observed once. This chain uses TRBV30 with TRBJ2-1, with D tentatively TRBD2 (7 bases). Germline CDR1 reads GTSNPN; CDR2 reads SVGIG (reference sequence). V lost 8 bases and J 6 bases, leaving 11 bases between the germline ends. CDR3 length: 11 residues. The CDR3 bases are TGTGCCGGGGGGGCGGCCAATGAGCAGTTCTTC. Protein sequence: CAGGAANEQFF.

The CDR3 nucleotides are TGTGCCAGCAGTCGGTTATCGGGGAACAATGAGCAGTTCTTC. This sequence encodes CASSRLSGNNEQFF. The genes are TRBV28 and TRBJ2-1, with D possibly being TRBD2 (5 bases). The CDR3 covers 14 residues. Germline assignment: CDR1 MDHEN and CDR2 SYDVKM. Trimming took 5 bases from V and 5 from J, leaving 13 bases between them.

The chain is built from TRBV9 and TRBJ2-3; the match to TRBD2 covers 11 bases. V was pared by 0 bases and J by 5 bases, with 11 bases of the junction left unmatched. The CDR3 covers 18 residues. Germline CDR1 reads SGDLS; CDR2 reads YYNGEE. The CDR3 DNA reads TGTGCCAGCAGCGTAGCCCGACCAGGGCTAGCGGGAGGAGATACGCAGTATTTT. It encodes CASSVARPGLAGGDTQYF.

This clone was detected a few times. This chain joins TRBV7-9 and TRBJ2-7; 11 bases are shared with TRBD2. The CDR3 totals 17 residues. V lost 5 bases and J lost 4; bases outside the gene matches: 13. Germline V gene lookup returns CDR1 SEHNR and CDR2 FQNEAQ (reference sequence). The CDR3, as DNA: TGTGCCAGCAGCATAACCTCACTAGCGGGAGATCTTTACGAGCAGTACTTC. It is translated as CASSITSLAGDLYEQYF.

The J gene is TRBJ2-3, the V gene TRBV7-9, with D possibly being TRBD1 (5 bases). The V gene's germline CDR1 is SEHNR and CDR2 FQNEAQ (reference sequence). This CDR3 is 15 amino acids long. Trimming shortened V by 4 bases and J by 6 bases, and 17 bases separated the two germline ends. CDR3 bases: TGTGCCAGCAGCTGGAACAGGCGACCCCCGGATACGCAGTATTTT. Translated: CASSWNRRPPDTQYF.

This clone has just one count. The chain employs TRBV10-3 and TRBJ2-1; 7 positions match TRBD2. V trimming: 8 bases; J trimming: 7 bases; junction bases outside the gene matches: 14. The length of the CDR3 is 15 residues. The germline V gene encodes CDR1 ENHRY and CDR2 SYGVKD. CDR3: CAIGPPAGVSNEQFF. The CDR3 region has the DNA TGTGCCATCGGGCCCCCGGCGGGAGTAAGTAATGAGCAGTTCTTC.

The chain carries TRBV4-2 and TRBJ2-1; 10 bases match TRBD2. This CDR3 region has 17 residues. Germline CDR1 LGHNA, CDR2 YNFKEQ. Unmatched junction bases numbered 6, after V lost 0 bases and J lost 4 bases. CDR3: CASSQETGTSVYNEQFF. Written as DNA, the CDR3 is TGTGCCAGCAGCCAAGAAACCGGGACTAGCGTTTACAATGAGCAGTTCTTC.

This clone came up once. The V gene is TRBV7-2, the J gene TRBJ2-7, with D uncertain. The CDR3 length is 14 residues. The V gene's germline CDR1 is SGHTA and CDR2 FQGNSA. Between the trimmed V and J ends, which lost 4 bases and 0 bases, there was a span of 10 bases. The CDR3 nucleotides read TGTGCCAGCAGCTCCCCAGGTGCCTCCTACGAGCAGTACTTC. This codes for CASSSPGASYEQYF.

J is TRBJ2-2 and V is TRBV7-8; possibly TRBD1 for D (6 bases). The CDR3 covers 14 residues. Germline V lookup: CDR1 SGHVS, CDR2 FQNEAQ. Trimming took 6 bases from V and 5 from J, leaving 13 bases between them. This CDR3 is CASRPNRATGELFF. DNA of the CDR3: TGTGCCAGCAGACCTAACAGGGCAACCGGGGAGCTGTTTTTT.

This clone appeared once. The rearrangement links TRBV11-2 to TRBJ2-7; TRBD1 might be the D (6 bases). Germline V lookup: CDR1 SGHAT, CDR2 FQNNGV. With 1 base removed from V and 7 bases from J, the gap between germline ends came to 11 bases. The CDR3 sequence is 13 residues long. CDR3 bases: TGTGCCAGCAGCTTAGCAGGGGTAGGTGAGCAGTACTTC. It specifies CASSLAGVGEQYF.